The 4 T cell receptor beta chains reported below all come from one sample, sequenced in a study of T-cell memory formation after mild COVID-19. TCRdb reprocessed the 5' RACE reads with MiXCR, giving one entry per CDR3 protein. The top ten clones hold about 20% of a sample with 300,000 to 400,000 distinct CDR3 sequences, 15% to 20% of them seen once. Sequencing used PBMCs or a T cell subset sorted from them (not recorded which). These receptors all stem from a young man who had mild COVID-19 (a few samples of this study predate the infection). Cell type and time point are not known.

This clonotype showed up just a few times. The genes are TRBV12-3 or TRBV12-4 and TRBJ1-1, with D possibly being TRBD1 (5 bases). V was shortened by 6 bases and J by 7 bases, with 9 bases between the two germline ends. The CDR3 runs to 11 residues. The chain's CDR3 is CASSGTGEAFF. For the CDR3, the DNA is TGTGCCAGCAGCGGGACCGGTGAAGCTTTCTTT.

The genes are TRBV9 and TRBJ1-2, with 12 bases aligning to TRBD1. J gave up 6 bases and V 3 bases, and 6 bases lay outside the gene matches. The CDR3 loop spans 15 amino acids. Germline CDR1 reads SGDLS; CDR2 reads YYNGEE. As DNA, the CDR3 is TGTGCCAGCAGCGCACCGGGACAGGGGGCGCATGGCTACACCTTC. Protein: CASSAPGQGAHGYTF.

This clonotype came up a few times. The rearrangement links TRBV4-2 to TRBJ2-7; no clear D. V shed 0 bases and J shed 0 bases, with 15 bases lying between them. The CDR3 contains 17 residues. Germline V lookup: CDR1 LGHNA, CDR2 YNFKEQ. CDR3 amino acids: CASSQEPAQSSSYEQYF. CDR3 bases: TGTGCCAGCAGCCAAGAACCCGCACAGTCCAGCTCCTACGAGCAGTACTTC.

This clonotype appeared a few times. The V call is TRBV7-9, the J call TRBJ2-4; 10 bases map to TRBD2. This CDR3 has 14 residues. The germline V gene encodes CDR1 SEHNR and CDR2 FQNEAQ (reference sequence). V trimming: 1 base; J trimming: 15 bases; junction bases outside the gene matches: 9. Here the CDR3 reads CASSLELAGAQRYF. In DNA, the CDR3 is TGTGCCAGCAGCTTAGAGCTAGCGGGGGCCCAAAGGTACTTC.